Each of the 3 T cell receptor beta chains below was sequenced from the same sample in a study of blood T cell repertoires in COVID-19. Profiled with immunoSEQ multiplex PCR; TCRdb holds only in-frame clones, not every one. The data hold about 130,000 clones, with approximately 89% observed a single time. The sample was peripheral blood. These receptor sequences come from a human donor in a cohort sampled during active COVID-19.

The chain combines TRBV5-1 with TRBJ1-1; 9 positions match TRBD1. This CDR3 is 16 amino acids long. Germline CDR1 SGHRS, CDR2 YFSETQ. J was trimmed by 4 bases and V by 4 bases; bases with no gene match: 11. The CDR3 DNA reads as TGCGCCAGCAGCATGCTCGGGACAGGGAGGATCACTGAAGCTTTCTTT. Translation gives CASSMLGTGRITEAFF.

This rearrangement joins TRBV6-2 or TRBV6-3 to TRBJ2-1; TRBD2 matches at 7 bases. V lost 4 bases, J lost 6 bases, and 9 bases stayed unmatched. The CDR3 consists of 15 residues. Germline CDR1 reads MNHEY; CDR2 reads SVGEGT. The CDR3 bases are TGTGCCAGCAGTTCGTCGGGGGGACCGATCAATGAGCAGTTCTTC. Protein sequence: CASSSSGGPINEQFF.

This sequence joins TRBV9 and TRBJ2-1; 12 bases align to TRBD2. This CDR3 spans 15 amino acids. V was clipped by 0 bases and J by 9 bases; unmatched bases: 4. Germline values: CDR1 SGDLS, CDR2 YYNGEE. CDR3 protein: CASSVALAGGREQFF. The CDR3 coding sequence is TGTGCCAGCAGCGTAGCACTAGCGGGGGGTCGTGAGCAGTTCTTC.